Shown below are 25 T cell receptor beta chains from a single sample sequenced in a study of T cell responses to AZD1222 COVID-19 vaccine. Sequencing was performed with immunoSEQ multiplex PCR; in TCRdb, only in-frame clones are kept and a portion is missing. The table shows more than 250,000 clones, with approximately 93% occurring only once. The specimen comprised peripheral blood, sampled on day 0 of AZD1222 vaccination. The receptors were sampled from an adult in good health.

The J gene is TRBJ1-2, the V gene TRBV3-1 (or the pseudogene TRBV3-2), with D unresolved. The CDR3 covers 13 residues. The V gene's germline CDR1 is LGHDT and CDR2 YNNKEL (reference sequence). V gave up 6 bases and J gave up 5 bases, with 13 bases separating them. CDR3 in amino acids: CASRGGQEYGYTF. The CDR3 nucleotides are TGTGCCAGCAGAGGTGGGCAAGAATATGGCTACACCTTC.

The gene calls are TRBV5-4 and TRBJ2-3; D may be TRBD2 (5 bases). This CDR3 contains 14 residues. The V gene lost 3 bases and the J gene lost 0 bases, with 8 bases spanning the gap. In germline, CDR1 is SGHNT, CDR2 YYREEE (reference sequence). DNA of the CDR3: TGTGCCAGCAGCTGGCTAGCTAGCACAGATACGCAGTATTTT. Its protein is CASSWLASTDTQYF.

This clone was recorded once. The V call is TRBV3-1 (or the pseudogene TRBV3-2), the J call TRBJ1-6; 10 nucleotides agree with TRBD1. The CDR3 contains 15 residues. V lost 4 bases and J lost 7; bases outside the gene matches: 4. Germline V gene data show CDR1 as LGHDT and CDR2 as YNNKEL (reference sequence). CDR3 coding DNA: TGTGCCAGCAGCCGCGGGACAGGGGACAATTCACCCCTCCACTTT. It translates to CASSRGTGDNSPLHF.

V and J are TRBV28 and TRBJ1-2; the match to TRBD1 covers 7 bases. The CDR3 consists of 13 residues. Germline CDR1 is MDHEN and CDR2 is SYDVKM. The V gene end was trimmed by 5 bases and the J gene end by 8 bases; junction bases not matched to a gene: 8. CDR3 amino acids: CASSPDRVVGYTF. Written as DNA, the CDR3 is TGTGCCAGCAGTCCCGACAGGGTCGTCGGCTACACCTTC.

A single count supports this clone. V is TRBV28 and J is TRBJ2-7; 8 positions match TRBD1. V gave up 8 bases and J gave up 2 bases; unmatched junction bases: 14. The CDR3 spans 16 residues. CDR1 and CDR2 from the germline V gene are MDHEN and SYDVKM. CDR3 amino acids: CASLRGRGLPPYEQYF. CDR3 nucleotides: TGTGCCAGCCTCCGCGGCAGGGGGCTGCCGCCCTACGAGCAGTACTTC.

The chain has TRBV3-1 (or the pseudogene TRBV3-2) and TRBJ2-2; 10 bases fit TRBD1. V lost 1 base and J lost 5; bases outside the gene matches: 1. CDR3 size: 15 residues. CDR1 is LGHDT, CDR2 YNNKEL, per germline (reference sequence). DNA for the CDR3: TGTGCCAGCAGCCAAGGGACAGGGGGAACCGGGGAGCTGTTTTTT. Translating gives CASSQGTGGTGELFF.

This rearrangement joins TRBV18 to TRBJ2-5; the match to TRBD1 covers 9 bases. CDR1 is KGHSH, CDR2 LQKENI, per germline. This CDR3 contains 15 residues. V shed 3 bases, J shed 5 bases, and the junction held 7 bases outside the gene matches. The CDR3 region is CASSPAQTGGETQYF. The CDR3 nucleotides are TGTGCCAGCTCACCGGCCCAGACAGGGGGGGAGACCCAGTACTTC.

This clone was recorded only once. This chain uses TRBV27 with TRBJ2-5; D remains ambiguous. The germline CDR1 and CDR2 sequences are MNHEY and SMNVEV (reference sequence). V gave up 2 bases and J gave up 5 bases, with 12 bases separating them. The CDR3 has 14 residues. The CDR3 DNA reads as TGTGCCAGCAGTTTACAGTCAACGGCGGAGACCCAGTACTTC. Its translation: CASSLQSTAETQYF.

This sequence joins TRBV20-1 and TRBJ1-1, with D possibly matching TRBD1 (5 bases). Germline CDR1 reads DFQATT; CDR2 reads SNEGSKA (reference sequence). V lost 6 bases and J 11 bases, leaving 22 bases between the germline ends. The CDR3 length is 13 residues. CDR3: CSASPGPGALAFF. Here the CDR3 DNA reads TGCAGTGCCAGTCCGGGACCTGGAGCGTTGGCTTTCTTT.

This chain connects TRBV7-8 to TRBJ1-5; TRBD1 is a possible D gene (6 bases). The CDR3 totals 15 residues. V shed 4 bases and J shed 0 bases, with 10 bases lying between them. Germline V gene sequence: CDR1 SGHVS, CDR2 FQNEAQ. The CDR3 DNA follows: TGTGCCAGCAGCTCCGGACAGAATAGCAATCAGCCCCAGCATTTT. Its translation is CASSSGQNSNQPQHF.

V usage is TRBV12-5 and J usage is TRBJ1-3, with D possibly being TRBD1 (5 bases). Germline V gives CDR1 LGHNT, CDR2 FRNRAP. The V gene lost 6 bases and the J gene lost 0 bases, with 9 bases spanning the gap. The CDR3 totals 14 residues. CDR3 region: CASGPDSSGNTIYF. The CDR3 coding sequence is TGTGCTAGTGGCCCCGACAGCTCTGGAAACACCATATATTTT.

The gene calls are TRBV10-3 and TRBJ1-2, with D possibly TRBD1 on 6 matching bases. Germline CDR1 and CDR2: ENHRY and SYGVKD. The CDR3 contains 15 residues. The ends were cut back, 5 bases at V and 0 bases at J, with 13 bases in the middle. The CDR3 protein is CAISWIGDTNYGYTF. In nucleotides, the CDR3 is TGTGCCATCAGTTGGATCGGGGACACTAACTATGGCTACACCTTC.

This sequence joins TRBV10-3 and TRBJ1-6, with D perhaps TRBD1 (5 bases). Germline values: CDR1 ENHRY, CDR2 SYGVKD. The CDR3 contains 16 residues. V lost 3 bases and J 6 bases, leaving 15 bases between the germline ends. For the CDR3, the DNA is TGTGCCATCAGTGATCTCCCGGGACGGGGTAATTCACCCCTCCACTTT. Translating gives CAISDLPGRGNSPLHF.

The CDR3 coding sequence is TGTGCCAGCAGCGTAGATGGGGCCTCATCCGTCGCTTTCTTT. Protein sequence: CASSVDGASSVAFF. V and J are TRBV9 and TRBJ1-1; maybe TRBD1 (5 bases). Trimming took 0 bases from V and 11 from J, leaving 17 bases between them. The CDR3 runs 14 residues. Germline V gene data show CDR1 as SGDLS and CDR2 as YYNGEE.

This clone was counted once. This rearrangement joins TRBV5-6 to TRBJ1-5; D remains ambiguous. The CDR3 totals 14 residues. Germline CDR1 is SGHDT and CDR2 is YYEEEE. V lost 0 bases to trimming and J lost 7 bases, with 11 bases between them. The CDR3 nucleotides are TGTGCCAGCAGCTTGGTAGGGTCCGGGCAGCCCCAGCATTTT. Translated, it gives CASSLVGSGQPQHF.

The chain has TRBV24-1 and TRBJ1-5; tentative D call: TRBD1 (5 bases). The V gene's germline CDR1 is KGHDR and CDR2 SFDVKD. V was clipped by 6 bases and J by 6 bases, with 14 bases between them. The CDR3 loop spans 14 amino acids. The CDR3: CATSSGQGSQPQHF. The CDR3 nucleotides read TGTGCCACCAGTAGTGGGCAGGGTAGTCAGCCCCAGCATTTT.

The J gene is TRBJ1-5, the V gene TRBV10-3; D unclear. V lost 6 bases and J lost 6, with 12 bases in between. The CDR3 spans 13 residues. Looked up from germline, CDR1 is ENHRY and CDR2 is SYGVKD. The CDR3 sequence is CAISDGAGQPQHF. The CDR3 DNA reads TGTGCCATCAGCGACGGCGCGGGTCAGCCCCAGCATTTT.

The V call is TRBV19, the J call TRBJ2-3, with 12 positions matching TRBD1. CDR3 length: 16 residues. Germline CDR1 reads LNHDA; CDR2 reads SQIVND (reference sequence). With 6 bases clipped from V and 5 bases from J, the junction kept 9 bases outside the gene matches. CDR3 DNA: TGTGCCAGTAGCGATCCGGGACAGGGGGCCGAAGATACGCAGTATTTT. Protein: CASSDPGQGAEDTQYF.

The rearrangement links TRBV11-2 to TRBJ2-7, with 9 bases lining up with TRBD2. CDR1 SGHAT and CDR2 FQNNGV come from the germline V gene. The length of the CDR3 is 14 residues. Trimming at V came to 5 bases and at J to 6 bases, leaving 8 bases not matched to a gene. The CDR3 DNA follows: TGTGCCAGCAGCCCCATAGCGGGAGCTGGCGAGCAGTACTTC. Translated, it gives CASSPIAGAGEQYF.

This sequence joins TRBV6-2 or TRBV6-3 and TRBJ1-5; possibly TRBD1 for D (5 bases). The ends were cut back, 5 bases at V and 4 bases at J, with 9 bases in the middle. Germline CDR1 reads MNHEY; CDR2 reads SVGEGT. CDR3 size: 13 residues. The CDR3 region is CASSLYRNQPQHF. For the CDR3, the DNA is TGTGCCAGCAGTCTTTACAGGAATCAGCCCCAGCATTTT.

The V gene is TRBV10-2, the J gene TRBJ1-6, with D possibly matching TRBD1 (5 bases). The germline V gene has CDR1 WSHSY and CDR2 SAAADI. Deletions cut 6 bases from V and 9 bases from J, with 18 bases between. The CDR3 contains 15 residues. The CDR3 bases are TGCGCCAGCAGCGGGGCCTATACGTCCTCTTCACCCCTCCACTTT. Translated, it gives CASSGAYTSSSPLHF.

This clone showed up just once. The V and J genes are TRBV20-1 and TRBJ2-5; no firm D call. The V and J ends lost 5 bases and 5 bases respectively, with 9 bases between them. CDR3 length: 11 amino acids. CDR1 and CDR2 from the germline V gene are DFQATT and SNEGSKA (reference sequence). CDR3 sequence reads: CSASRTETQYF. The CDR3 DNA reads as TGCAGTGCTTCCAGGACGGAGACCCAGTACTTC.

This chain connects TRBV6-2 or TRBV6-3 to TRBJ2-5; 11 bases fit TRBD1. There are 15 residues in the CDR3. J was trimmed by 7 bases and V by 4 bases; bases with no gene match: 8. Per the germline V gene, CDR1 is MNHEY and CDR2 is SVGEGT. The DNA for the CDR3 is TGTGCCAGCAGTTCGGGACAGGGGGAGGAGGGGACCCAGTACTTC. It encodes CASSSGQGEEGTQYF.

The chain joins TRBV6-4 to TRBJ2-3; 7 bases line up with TRBD2. The CDR3 loop spans 16 amino acids. The germline V gene has CDR1 MRHNA and CDR2 SNTAGT. Trimming cost V 4 bases and J 0 bases; bases outside gene matches: 7. This CDR3 is CASSGGSGLSTDTQYF. The CDR3 bases are TGTGCCAGCAGTGGCGGGAGTGGGCTGAGCACAGATACGCAGTATTTT.

The chain couples TRBV27 to TRBJ1-3; 9 positions match TRBD1. Germline V gene sequence: CDR1 MNHEY, CDR2 SMNVEV (reference sequence). This CDR3 contains 15 residues. V lost 6 bases to trimming and J lost 1 base; unmatched junction nucleotides: 4. The CDR3 region is CASSPDRGSGNTIYF. In DNA form, the CDR3 reads TGTGCCAGCAGCCCTGACAGGGGGTCTGGAAACACCATATATTTT.